These 8 T cell receptor beta chains originate from one sample sequenced in a study of CD8 T cells in ankylosing spondylitis. TCRdb reprocessed the 5' RACE reads via MiXCR and lists one record per CDR3 protein. The table records roughly 230,000 distinct CDR3 sequences, approximately 20% of them present only once. The sample was blood, either unsorted or a sorted T cell fraction (not recorded which). The receptors were gathered from a male donor with ankylosing spondylitis or in good health (not recorded which).

The genes are TRBV7-2 and TRBJ2-5; TRBD2 agrees at 13 bases. This CDR3 spans 16 amino acids. Unmatched junction bases numbered 6, after V lost 3 bases and J lost 5 bases. Per the germline V gene, CDR1 is SGHTA and CDR2 is FQGNSA. CDR3 region: CASSFSGLAGRETQYF. The CDR3 DNA reads TGTGCCAGCAGCTTCTCGGGACTAGCGGGAAGGGAGACCCAGTACTTC. Based on the CDR3 plus reference TRBV7-2 and TRBJ2-5, the full variable domain is GAGVSQSPSNKVTEKGKDVELRCDPISGHTALYWYRQSLGQGLEFLIYFQGNSAPDKSGLPSDRFSAERTGGSVSTLTIQRTQQEDSAVYLCASSFSGLAGRETQYFGPGTRLLVL.

This clonotype was observed at least ten times. The rearrangement uses TRBV29-1 and TRBJ2-1, with 10 positions matching TRBD2. This CDR3 region has 15 residues. Germline trimming cut 1 base from V and 4 bases from J; bases unmatched to any gene: 4. Germline loops: CDR1 SQVTM, CDR2 ANQGSEA. CDR3 coding DNA: TGCAGCGTTGAAGTCCCACTAGCGGGGTACAATGAGCAGTTCTTC. Protein sequence: CSVEVPLAGYNEQFF.

This clonotype was observed a handful of times. V usage is TRBV6-2 or TRBV6-3 and J usage is TRBJ2-7; TRBD1 is a possible D gene (6 bases). Trimming pared 6 bases from V and 4 bases from J, leaving 19 bases between. The germline V gene has CDR1 MNHEY and CDR2 SVGEGT. The CDR3 runs to 15 residues. The CDR3 protein is CASSTYDRSNYEQYF. The CDR3 DNA follows: TGTGCCAGCAGCACCTACGACAGGTCCAATTACGAGCAGTACTTC.

This chain uses TRBV7-6 with TRBJ2-7; no clear D gene. Between the trimmed V and J ends, which lost 0 bases and 0 bases, there was a span of 6 bases. CDR3 size: 14 residues. Germline assignment: CDR1 SGHVS and CDR2 FNYEAQ. CDR3 protein: CASSLAGFSYEQYF. The CDR3 nucleotides read TGTGCCAGCAGCTTAGCGGGATTCTCCTACGAGCAGTACTTC.

This clonotype was seen a handful of times. The V gene is TRBV7-9, the J gene TRBJ2-3; TRBD1 aligns across 8 bases. The CDR3 has 16 residues. Germline V gives CDR1 SEHNR, CDR2 FQNEAQ (reference sequence). J gave up 4 bases and V 4 bases, and 10 bases lay outside the gene matches. The DNA for the CDR3 is TGTGCCAGCAGCTATAAAAGGACAGGGCAGGCAGATACGCAGTATTTT. Its protein product is CASSYKRTGQADTQYF.

A few counts support this clonotype. V gene TRBV29-1 combines with J gene TRBJ2-4; 8 nucleotides match TRBD1. This CDR3 comprises 11 residues. J lost 9 bases, V lost 6 bases, and 4 bases had no gene match. CDR1 and CDR2 from the germline V gene are SQVTM and ANQGSEA. CDR3 DNA sequence: TGCAGCGTGGACAGGGAGAGCATTCAGTACTTC. It is translated as CSVDRESIQYF.

This rearrangement joins TRBV20-1 to TRBJ2-7, with D possibly TRBD1 on 6 matching bases. V was trimmed by 0 bases and J by 3 bases, leaving 30 bases between them. This CDR3 region has 20 residues. Germline CDR1 and CDR2: DFQATT and SNEGSKA (reference sequence). Here the CDR3 reads CSARDLFFTGQAGEFYEQYF. DNA for the CDR3: TGCAGTGCTAGAGATTTATTCTTTACTGGCCAGGCAGGGGAGTTCTACGAGCAGTACTTC.

This clonotype was recorded a few times. The V and J genes are TRBV29-1 and TRBJ2-7; 8 bases are a match to TRBD1. CDR3 length equals 14 residues. V lost 5 bases and J lost 1; bases outside the gene matches: 7. The germline CDR1 and CDR2 sequences are SQVTM and ANQGSEA. CDR3 in DNA: TGCAGCGTTAGGGGACGACAGGGGTCCTACGAGCAGTACTTC. Its protein product is CSVRGRQGSYEQYF.